The source of this T cell receptor (beta chain) is a study of T cells in women clearing cervical HPV infection. Study overall: Controls were women whose single incident HPV16 infection cleared within 12 months without precancer or cancer. Cases' blood sampling followed lesion detection by median roughly five months (90 to 200).

HPV was found by MY09/MY11 PCR and dot-blot genotyping. Overall study results and limits: Combining TCR richness with V gene abundances gave approximately 0.84 AUC.

The CDR3 loop spans 15 amino acids. Trimming shortened V by 4 bases and J by 8 bases, and 19 bases separated the two germline ends. Note on this clone: As yet, its antigen is unknown. Coverage ceases 3 residues before the CDR3 finishes, and the germline J gene fills in the end.

Here immunoSEQ multiplex PCR was the method, and the copy in TCRdb shows in-frame clones only, minus some. The sample table sets out 25,000 to 35,000 clones. The gene calls are TRBV5-3 and TRBJ1-5, with D possibly matching TRBD1 (6 bases). TRBV5-3 has ORF status, its function being uncertain. This clonotype was sampled from a woman aged 18 to 75 with a cervical HPV16 infection that either progressed to CIN3+ or cleared (not recorded which). Sequences were obtained from blood buffy coat. The CDR3 DNA, read in part, is TGTGCCAGAAGCACAGGACAGAACTATCAGGAGCCC. This gives the protein CARSTGQNYQEP. In full, the CDR3 reads CARSTGQNYQEPQHF.